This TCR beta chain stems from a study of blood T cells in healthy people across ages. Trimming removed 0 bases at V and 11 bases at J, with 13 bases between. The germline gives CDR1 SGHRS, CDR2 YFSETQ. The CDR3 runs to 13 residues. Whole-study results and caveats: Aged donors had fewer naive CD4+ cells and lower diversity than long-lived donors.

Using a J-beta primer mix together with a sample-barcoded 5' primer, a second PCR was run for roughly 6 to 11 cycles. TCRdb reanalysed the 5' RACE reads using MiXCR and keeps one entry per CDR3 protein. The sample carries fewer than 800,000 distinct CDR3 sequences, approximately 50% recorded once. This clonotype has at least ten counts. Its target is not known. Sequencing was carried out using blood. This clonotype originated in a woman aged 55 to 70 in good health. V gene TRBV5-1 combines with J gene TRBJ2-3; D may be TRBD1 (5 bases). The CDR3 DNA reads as TGCGCCAGCAGCTTGGAAATCGGACAAAGGCAGTATTTT. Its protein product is CASSLEIGQRQYF.